The clone carrying this TCR beta chain was seen a few times. It was RNA transcripts that yielded the amplified TCR beta CDR3 regions. The HTBI primer set was used in a first-round RT-PCR of the TCR CDR3. TCRdb reprocessed the multiplex PCR reads via MiXCR and lists one record per CDR3 protein. The table shows 400,000 or so distinct CDR3 sequences, with 11% to 15% occurring only once. The data were obtained in a study of T cells in Graves' hyperthyroidism and ophthalmopathy. About the study: Blood from the periphery was taken at initial diagnosis, before any treatment.

This sequence originates from a man in his fifties or sixties with Graves' ophthalmopathy. The sequenced sample consisted of blood.

The CDR3 DNA is TGCAGCCCTCATGGGGGGACCCCAGATACGCAGTATTTT. This codes for CSPHGGTPDTQYF. The chain uses TRBV20-1 and TRBJ2-3; the D gene is possibly TRBD2 (6 bases). Germline assignment: CDR1 DFQATT and CDR2 SNEGSKA (reference sequence). The CDR3 extends over 13 amino acids.